This T cell receptor beta chain appears in the sequencing data of a study of blood T cell repertoires in COVID-19. The repertoire was sequenced with immunoSEQ multiplex PCR; TCRdb's copy has only in-frame clones and lacks some. The data show a few hundred thousand clones, about 70% seen once. There are 16 residues in the CDR3. Trimming stripped 1 base from V and 6 bases from J, with 18 bases between. The germline V gene encodes CDR1 SGHAT and CDR2 FQNNGV. Sequences were obtained from peripheral blood. The clonotype originates from a woman older than 75 with acute or convalescent COVID-19. The chain joins TRBV11-2 to TRBJ1-2, with D unresolved. The CDR3 loop reads CASSLVGGRPLDGYTF. The CDR3 bases are TGTGCCAGCAGCTTAGTGGGAGGCCGGCCTCTGGATGGCTACACCTTC.